Given below is one T cell receptor beta chain in context. Its specificity is unknown. This sample is part of a study of T cells in localized non-small cell lung cancer. Assay: immunoSEQ multiplex PCR; the TCRdb copy retains only in-frame clones and omits some. Of around 130,000 clones detected, roughly 90% appear once; the ten largest clones hold about 1.5%. Study outcomes and limitations: Uninvolved adjacent lung showed peak T cell clonality, exceeding tumor.

The starting material was peripheral blood, obtained before any cancer treatment. This TCR was sampled from a female donor of 60 years or more with stage I lung adenocarcinoma.

The CDR3 DNA reads TGCGCCAGCAGCCCGAGCGCCTTTAGCAATCAGCCCCAGCATTTT. This translates into CASSPSAFSNQPQHF. The chain recombines TRBV4-1 with TRBJ1-5; D uncertain. Germline V gene lookup returns CDR1 MGHRA and CDR2 YSYEKL. The CDR3 is made up of 15 amino acids. V lost 4 bases and J 0 bases, leaving 10 bases between the germline ends.